The rows below give T cell receptor beta chains drawn from one sample of a study of T cell responses to AZD1222 COVID-19 vaccine. Sequencing used immunoSEQ multiplex PCR; TCRdb keeps in-frame clones, though not all of them. The profile shows some 110,000 clones, around 89% of them singletons. The sample here was peripheral blood, taken 28 days after the second AZD1222 dose. These receptor sequences come from an adult who received the AZD1222 COVID-19 vaccine. Each CDR3 is given with its conserved first and last residue. A D gene is named only where the DNA matches it firmly. Part of the rows lack a size; the others show once, few, many or a class for expanded clones.

>TRBJ2-7|-|-|TRBV15|16
TGTGCCACCAGCAGGGGCTACAGGTCCAGGAACTACGAGCAGTACTTC
CATSRGYRSRNYEQYF
>TRBJ1-5|-|-|TRBV6-5|13
TGTGCCAGCAGTTCTCTGGGCAATCAGCCCCAGCATTTT
CASSSLGNQPQHF
>TRBJ2-3|-|TRBD2|TRBV3-1/TRBV3-2|17
TGTGCCAGCAGCCATGGGGGGCGCGGGGGGGCGCCAGATACGCAGTATTTT
CASSHGGRGGAPDTQYF
>TRBJ1-3|-|-|TRBV11-3|16
TGTGCCAGCAGCTTAGATAATGACGGCTCTGGAAACACCATATATTTT
CASSLDNDGSGNTIYF
>TRBJ1-1|-|-|TRBV5-1|16
TGCGCCAGCAGCTCTACAGCATCCCTAATGAACACTGAAGCTTTCTTT
CASSSTASLMNTEAFF
>TRBJ2-1|-|-|TRBV5-1|14
TGCGCCAGCAGCTTGTGGCCGGGACGGGACGAGCAGTTCTTC
CASSLWPGRDEQFF
>TRBJ2-1|-|-|TRBV4-1|17
TGCGCCAGCAGCCAAGAGCCGGGAGACCACTCCTACAATGAGCAGTTCTTC
CASSQEPGDHSYNEQFF
>TRBJ2-5|-|TRBD2|TRBV6-2/TRBV6-3|15
TGTGCCAGCAGTTTCGGCGGGAGGGCCACGGAGACCCAGTACTTC
CASSFGGRATETQYF
>TRBJ1-2|-|-|TRBV25-1|18
TGTGCCAGCAGTGATGGTTCCAGCACACCTGGGGCAGTCTATGGCTACACCTTC
CASSDGSSTPGAVYGYTF
>TRBJ2-1|-|-|TRBV6-5|13
TGTGCCAGCAGTTACTCGTTCTCAGGGAGGCAGTTCTTC
CASSYSFSGRQFF
>TRBJ2-1|-|TRBD1|TRBV2|15
TGTGCCAGCAGGGTTCGCGGGACAGGGATTTATGAGCAGTTCTTC
CASRVRGTGIYEQFF
>TRBJ1-2|-|-|TRBV28|13
TGTGCCAGCAGTCCAGGGATACTGTATGGCTACACCTTC
CASSPGILYGYTF
>TRBJ1-4|few|-|TRBV2|11
TGTGCCAGCACAACTAATGAAAAACTGTTTTTT
CASTTNEKLFF
>TRBJ2-2|-|TRBD1|TRBV9|17
TGTGCCAGCAGCGTACGACAGGGTAACGGGAACACCGGGGAGCTGTTTTTT
CASSVRQGNGNTGELFF
>TRBJ2-1|-|TRBD2|TRBV5-6|16
TGTGCCAGCAGCTTGGATTCTAGCGGCTTCTACAATGAGCAGTTCTTC
CASSLDSSGFYNEQFF
>TRBJ1-1|-|-|TRBV9|15
TGTGCCAGCAGCCCCGTTTTATCGAGGGCCCCTGAAGCTTTCTTT
CASSPVLSRAPEAFF
>TRBJ1-6|-|-|TRBV14|13
TGTGCCAGCAGCCGTACGGGTAATTCACCCCTCCACTTT
CASSRTGNSPLHF
>TRBJ2-4|-|-|TRBV19|14
TGTGCCAGTATGGACAGTCTAGCCAAAAACATTCAGTACTTC
CASMDSLAKNIQYF
>TRBJ1-1|-|-|TRBV6-5|12
TGTGCCAGCGGCCCAGGGGACACTGAAGCTTTCTTT
CASGPGDTEAFF
>TRBJ2-3|-|-|TRBV29-1|15
TGCAGCGTTGGGGCGGATCTCAGGCTCACAGATACGCAGTATTTT
CSVGADLRLTDTQYF
>TRBJ1-1|-|-|TRBV19|13
TGTGCCAGTAGACCCCCAGCGGCAACTGAAGCTTTCTTT
CASRPPAATEAFF
>TRBJ1-6|-|-|TRBV6-5|13
TGTGCCAGCACGGAACTCCTTAACTCACCCCTCCACTTT
CASTELLNSPLHF
>TRBJ2-7|-|-|TRBV7-3|12
TGTGCCAGCAGCTTAGGGCCCAGCGAGCAGTACTTC
CASSLGPSEQYF
>TRBJ1-1|-|TRBD1|TRBV11-2|17
TGTGCCAGCAGCGCTCGGGACAGGGGGACCAGCAACACTGAAGCTTTCTTT
CASSARDRGTSNTEAFF
>TRBJ2-1|-|TRBD2|TRBV27|18
TGTGCCAGCAGTTTATCTCACGGGCCGGGACTACTTACAATGGAGCAGTTCTTC
CASSLSHGPGLLTMEQFF
>TRBJ2-7|-|-|TRBV6-5|16
TGTGCCAGCAGTTACTCGATCTGGAGGGATAGTTTCGAGCAGTACTTC
CASSYSIWRDSFEQYF
>TRBJ1-5|-|-|TRBV25-1|16
TGTGCCAGCAACAGAAGGTCGGACAATAGCAATCAGCCCCAGCATTTT
CASNRRSDNSNQPQHF
>TRBJ2-7|-|-|TRBV28|15
TGTGCCAGCAGCCAGACGGACTTTAGCTCCTACGAGCAGTACTTC
CASSQTDFSSYEQYF
>TRBJ2-1|-|TRBD2|TRBV5-4|20
TGTGCCAGCAGCCGTGGGGGACAGGGGACTAGCGGGAGGGCCTACAATGAGCAGTTCTTC
CASSRGGQGTSGRAYNEQFF
>TRBJ1-1|-|TRBD1|TRBV5-8|13
TGTGCCAGCAGCGCCGGGACAGGGGGGTTTGTTTTCTTT
CASSAGTGGFVFF
>TRBJ2-1|-|TRBD1|TRBV7-2|16
TGTGCCAGCAGCTTAGACAGGGGGCGCGTTGGGAATGAGCAGTTCTTC
CASSLDRGRVGNEQFF
>TRBJ2-7|-|-|TRBV7-9|15
TGTGCCAGCAGCTTAGGGACAGCGAGCTCCTACGAGCAGTACTTC
CASSLGTASSYEQYF
>TRBJ1-2|-|TRBD1|TRBV12-3/TRBV12-4|13
TGTGCCAGCAGTCTTCCAGGGGGCAATGGCTACACCTTC
CASSLPGGNGYTF
>TRBJ1-5|-|-|TRBV6-5|15
TGTGCCAGCAGTTACGACCGGGGAGGCAATCAGCCCCAGCATTTT
CASSYDRGGNQPQHF
>TRBJ1-2|-|-|TRBV28|13
TGTGCCAGCAGTTTTCCAGCTAACTATGGCTACACCTTC
CASSFPANYGYTF
>TRBJ2-1|once|-|TRBV6-5|13
TGTGCCAGCAGACAAACCTCCCACAGTGAGCAGTTCTTC
CASRQTSHSEQFF
>TRBJ2-1|-|TRBD2|TRBV6-2/TRBV6-3|19
TGTGCCAGCAGTTACCTAGTCAATTCGGGCGGGAGGGCCTTCAATGAGCAGTTCTTC
CASSYLVNSGGRAFNEQFF
>TRBJ2-5|-|-|TRBV29-1|13
TGCAGCGTTGGGTCGAGGGGTGGCGAGACCCAGTACTTC
CSVGSRGGETQYF
>TRBJ2-1|-|-|TRBV5-8|17
TGTGCCAGCAGCTTGGAATCCCGGACCTGGGGCTACAATGAGCAGTTCTTC
CASSLESRTWGYNEQFF
>TRBJ1-5|-|-|TRBV6-2/TRBV6-3|14
TGTGCCAGCAGCAATAGGGGGGGCTATCAGCCCCAGCATTTT
CASSNRGGYQPQHF
>TRBJ2-7|-|-|TRBV6-5|13
TGTGCCAGCAGTTACAGGGTTTCCTACGAGCAGTACTTC
CASSYRVSYEQYF
>TRBJ2-3|-|TRBD2|TRBV6-7|16
TGTGCCAGCAGTTACAATACTAGCGGGAGCACAGATACGCAGTATTTT
CASSYNTSGSTDTQYF
>TRBJ2-2|-|-|TRBV21-1|14
TGTGCCAGCAGCAAAGAAAGGGGGCCGTGGGAGCTGTTTTTT
CASSKERGPWELFF
>TRBJ1-1|once|-|TRBV9|17
TGTGCCAGCAGCTCCACCCAGGCTATAGCCTTGAACACTGAAGCTTTCTTT
CASSSTQAIALNTEAFF
>TRBJ2-7|few|-|TRBV15|17
TGTGCCACCAGCAGAGATCATTCTGCAGGGCCCTCCTACGAGCAGTACTTC
CATSRDHSAGPSYEQYF
>TRBJ1-5|once|-|TRBV21-1|19
TGTGCCAGCAGCTCCCCGGGACAGGGAGTTAACCTTCCCAATCAGCCCCAGCATTTT
CASSSPGQGVNLPNQPQHF
>TRBJ2-7|-|-|TRBV27|14
TGTGCCAGCAGTTTCGGACCGAGCTCCTACGAGCAGTACTTC
CASSFGPSSYEQYF
>TRBJ2-3|-|TRBD2|TRBV7-9|16
TGTGCCAGCAGCTTTCTAGCGGGAGGGAACACAGATACGCAGTATTTT
CASSFLAGGNTDTQYF
>TRBJ1-6|-|-|TRBV7-2|19
TGTGCCAGCAGCTTAGTCGCCCAGGGCGGACGTGGGTATAATTCACCCCTCCACTTT
CASSLVAQGGRGYNSPLHF
>TRBJ2-7|-|-|TRBV7-6|16
TGTGCCAGCAGCATGGGCGGGACTCCCGGCCGTGGAGAGCAGTACTTC
CASSMGGTPGRGEQYF
>TRBJ1-6|few|TRBD1|TRBV28|18
TGTGCCAGCAGTTTAAGCTCCGGACAGGGGTTCTATAATTCACCCCTCCACTTT
CASSLSSGQGFYNSPLHF
>TRBJ2-7|once|TRBD2|TRBV10-3|14
TGTGCCATCAGGGGGACTAGCCAATCCTACGAGCAGTACTTC
CAIRGTSQSYEQYF